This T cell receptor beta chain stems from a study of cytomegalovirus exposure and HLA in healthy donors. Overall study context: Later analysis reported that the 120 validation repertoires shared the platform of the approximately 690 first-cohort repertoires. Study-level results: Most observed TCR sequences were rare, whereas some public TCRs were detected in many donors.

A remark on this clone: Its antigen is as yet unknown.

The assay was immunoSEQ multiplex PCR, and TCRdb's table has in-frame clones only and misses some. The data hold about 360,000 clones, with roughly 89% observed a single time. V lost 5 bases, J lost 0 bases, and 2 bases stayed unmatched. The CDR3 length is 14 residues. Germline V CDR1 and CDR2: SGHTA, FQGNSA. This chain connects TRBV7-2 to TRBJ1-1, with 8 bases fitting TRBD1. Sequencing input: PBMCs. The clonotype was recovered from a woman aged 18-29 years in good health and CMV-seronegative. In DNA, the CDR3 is TGTGCCAGCAGCAGACAGGGGTTGAACACTGAAGCTTTCTTT. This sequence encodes CASSRQGLNTEAFF.